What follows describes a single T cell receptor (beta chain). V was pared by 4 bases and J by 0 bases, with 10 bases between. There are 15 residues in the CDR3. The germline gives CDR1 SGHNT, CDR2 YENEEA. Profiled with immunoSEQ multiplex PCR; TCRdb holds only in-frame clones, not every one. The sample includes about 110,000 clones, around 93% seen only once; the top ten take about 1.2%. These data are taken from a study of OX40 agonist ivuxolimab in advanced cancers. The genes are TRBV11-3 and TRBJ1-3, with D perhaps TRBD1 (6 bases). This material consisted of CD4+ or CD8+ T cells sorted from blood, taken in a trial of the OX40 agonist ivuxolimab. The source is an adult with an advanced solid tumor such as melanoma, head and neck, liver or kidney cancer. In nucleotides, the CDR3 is TGTGCCAGCAGCTCCAGGGGTGACTCTGGAAACACCATATATTTT. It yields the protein CASSSRGDSGNTIYF.